These 16 T cell receptor beta chains originate from one sample sequenced in a study of shared clonotypes between healthy human individuals. Cells designated naive CD8 were CD45RO-negative and were positively selected for CCR7, with terminally differentiated effector memory CD45RA+ cells excluded. Method: immunoSEQ multiplex PCR; TCRdb's copy keeps in-frame clones and lacks some. The sample holds approximately 1.9 million clones, just over 90% seen once. Sequenced material: naive CD8+ T cells from PBMCs. The receptors shown here come from a man aged 18 to 29 in good health. Some clones in this sample may be carry-over from other donors' samples.

The J gene is TRBJ2-7, the V gene TRBV11-2; D could derive from TRBD1 or TRBD2 (5 bases each). Trimming pared 4 bases from V and 0 bases from J, leaving 16 bases between. The germline V gene has CDR1 SGHAT and CDR2 FQNNGV. This CDR3 region has 16 residues. The CDR3 protein is CASSSAPWGSSYEQYF. The CDR3 DNA reads TGTGCCAGCAGCTCAGCCCCTTGGGGGAGCTCCTACGAGCAGTACTTC.

The CDR3 spells CASSLLGAEGTDTQYF. The CDR3 bases are TGTGCCAGCAGTTTACTGGGGGCGGAAGGCACAGATACGCAGTATTTT. This chain links TRBV27 with TRBJ2-3, with a tentative D call TRBD1 (6 bases). CDR1 is MNHEY, CDR2 SMNVEV, per germline (reference sequence). The CDR3 is 16 amino acids. V was shortened by 2 bases and J by 1 base, with 13 bases between the two germline ends.

This chain uses TRBV11-2 with TRBJ2-5; D may be TRBD1 or TRBD2 (6 bases each). The J call is uncertain, as TRBJ2-7 better fits the DNA end. The germline V gene encodes CDR1 SGHAT and CDR2 FQNNGV. This CDR3 has 14 amino acids. The CDR3 bases are TGTGCCAGCAGCTCCTGGGGGGCCTCCTACGAGCAGTACTTC. The encoded protein is CASSSWGASYEQYF.

V and J are TRBV4-1 and TRBJ1-2; D remains unclear. V gave up 3 bases and J gave up 4 bases, with 21 bases separating them. CDR1 and CDR2 (germline): MGHRA, YSYEKL. The length of the CDR3 is 17 residues. This CDR3 reads CASSQAHISLAFYGYTF. CDR3 coding DNA: TGCGCCAGCAGCCAGGCCCACATCTCCTTGGCCTTCTATGGCTACACCTTC.

The gene calls are TRBV7-8 and TRBJ2-7, with 9 nucleotides matching TRBD2. Trimming cost V 5 bases and J 1 base; bases outside gene matches: 6. CDR3 length equals 15 residues. Germline-derived CDR1 and CDR2 are SGHVS and FQNEAQ. In DNA form, the CDR3 reads TGTGCCAGCAGCCCTCTAGCGGGAAAGTCCTACGAGCAGTACTTC. Translating gives CASSPLAGKSYEQYF.

The genes are TRBV6-5 and TRBJ2-4, with 8 bases identical to TRBD2. Trimming removed 0 bases from V and 14 bases from J; junction bases left unmatched: 6. Germline V gene lookup returns CDR1 MNHEY and CDR2 SVGAGI. The CDR3 loop spans 13 amino acids. In DNA, the CDR3 is TGTGCCAGCAGTTACTCGGCCCTAGCGGGCAAGTACTTC. Amino acid sequence: CASSYSALAGKYF.

The chain couples TRBV6-6 to TRBJ2-3; D is perhaps TRBD1 (6 bases). V was shortened by 4 bases and J by 3 bases, with 8 bases between the two germline ends. This CDR3 contains 13 residues. Germline V lookup: CDR1 MNHNY, CDR2 SVGAGI (reference sequence). CDR3 DNA sequence: TGTGCCAGCAGTTGGCAGGGGACAGATACGCAGTATTTT. Encoded protein: CASSWQGTDTQYF.

The V and J genes are TRBV28 and TRBJ2-1, with D perhaps TRBD2 (5 bases). The length of the CDR3 is 16 residues. Germline V gene sequence: CDR1 MDHEN, CDR2 SYDVKM. Trimming shortened V by 6 bases and J by 4 bases, and 19 bases separated the two germline ends. The CDR3 DNA follows: TGTGCCAGCAGCTGGGTAGGGAGAGGGATTTACAATGAGCAGTTCTTC. The encoded protein is CASSWVGRGIYNEQFF.

This rearrangement joins TRBV5-6 to TRBJ1-5, with 8 bases lining up with TRBD1. The CDR3 has 14 amino acids. Germline assignment: CDR1 SGHDT and CDR2 YYEEEE. Trimming removed 3 bases from V and 9 bases from J; junction bases left unmatched: 8. The CDR3 here is CASSSWTGPSPQHF. CDR3 bases: TGTGCCAGCAGCTCATGGACAGGGCCATCGCCCCAGCATTTT.

The chain joins TRBV28 to TRBJ1-5; D is undetermined. The CDR3 totals 15 residues. V was shortened by 5 bases and J by 3 bases, with 14 bases between the two germline ends. The germline V gene encodes CDR1 MDHEN and CDR2 SYDVKM. The CDR3 DNA sequence: TGTGCCAGCAGTAGCCCGGACGGACTCAATCAGCCCCAGCATTTT. Protein product: CASSSPDGLNQPQHF.

This chain's CDR3 is CASSPRHTNTEAFF. Written as DNA, the CDR3 is TGTGCCAGCAGCCCTAGACACACGAACACTGAAGCTTTCTTT. The chain recombines TRBV11-2 with TRBJ1-1, with D unclear. Germline CDR1 and CDR2: SGHAT and FQNNGV. The CDR3 runs 14 residues. The ends were cut back, 5 bases at V and 1 base at J, with 11 bases in the middle.

The chain recombines TRBV15 with TRBJ2-1, with 13 bases lining up with TRBD2. V was pared by 8 bases and J by 9 bases, with 4 bases of the junction left unmatched. The germline V gene has CDR1 LNHNV and CDR2 YYDKDF (reference sequence). The CDR3 spans 13 residues. CDR3 region: CATGTSGKGEQFF. The CDR3 DNA follows: TGTGCCACCGGGACTAGCGGGAAGGGTGAGCAGTTCTTC. Based on the CDR3 plus reference TRBV15 and TRBJ2-1, the full variable domain is DAMVIQNPRYQVTQFGKPVTLSCSQTLNHNVMYWYQQKSSQAPKLLFHYYDKDFNNEADTPDNFQSRRPNTSFCFLDIRSPGLGDTAMYLCATGTSGKGEQFFGPGTRLTVL.

J is TRBJ2-5 and V is TRBV27, with D hard to call. Trimming shortened V by 0 bases and J by 2 bases, and 10 bases separated the two germline ends. Germline CDR1 MNHEY, CDR2 SMNVEV (reference sequence). The CDR3 sequence is 15 residues long. CDR3 amino acids: CASSLSPLEQETQYF. The DNA of the CDR3 is TGTGCCAGCAGTTTATCACCCCTGGAACAAGAGACCCAGTACTTC.

Notes on this clone: This sample includes further DNA sequences coding for the same CDR3. The chain uses TRBV28 and TRBJ2-7, with a tentative D call TRBD1 (6 bases). CDR1 and CDR2 from the germline V gene are MDHEN and SYDVKM. This CDR3 spans 14 amino acids. V shed 2 bases and J shed 2 bases, with 10 bases lying between them. The CDR3 sequence is CASSLTGHTYEQYF. CDR3 coding DNA: TGTGCCAGCAGTTTAACAGGGCATACCTACGAGCAGTACTTC. The full variable domain, in which reference TRBV28 and TRBJ2-7 provide the parts outside the CDR3, is DVKVTQSSRYLVKRTGEKVFLECVQDMDHENMFWYRQDPGLGLRLIYFSYDVKMKEKGDIPEGYSVSREKKERFSLILESASTNQTSMYLCASSLTGHTYEQYFGPGTRLTVT.

The gene calls are TRBV11-2 and TRBJ2-7; 7 bases align to TRBD1. From germline, CDR1 is SGHAT and CDR2 FQNNGV. This CDR3 is built from 14 residues. The V segment lost 3 bases and the J segment 3 bases; nucleotides outside the gene matches: 5. The CDR3 DNA reads as TGTGCCAGCAGCTTCTTTACAGGGGTCTACGAGCAGTACTTC. Translated, it gives CASSFFTGVYEQYF.

The table lists this clone with a count of one. This rearrangement joins TRBV2 to TRBJ2-2; 8 bases map to TRBD2. The CDR3 covers 15 residues. Germline V lookup: CDR1 SNHLY, CDR2 FYNNEI. Trimming at V came to 2 bases and at J to 6 bases, leaving 5 bases not matched to a gene. The CDR3 is CASSETGGPSGELFF. The CDR3 DNA reads TGTGCCAGCAGTGAAACGGGAGGGCCTTCCGGGGAGCTGTTTTTT. Drawing the rest from reference TRBV2 and TRBJ2-2, the complete variable domain is EPEVTQTPSHQVTQMGQEVILRCVPISNHLYFYWYRQILGQKVEFLVSFYNNEISEKSEIFDDQFSVERPDGSNFTLKIRSTKLEDSAMYFCASSETGGPSGELFFGEGSRLTVL.